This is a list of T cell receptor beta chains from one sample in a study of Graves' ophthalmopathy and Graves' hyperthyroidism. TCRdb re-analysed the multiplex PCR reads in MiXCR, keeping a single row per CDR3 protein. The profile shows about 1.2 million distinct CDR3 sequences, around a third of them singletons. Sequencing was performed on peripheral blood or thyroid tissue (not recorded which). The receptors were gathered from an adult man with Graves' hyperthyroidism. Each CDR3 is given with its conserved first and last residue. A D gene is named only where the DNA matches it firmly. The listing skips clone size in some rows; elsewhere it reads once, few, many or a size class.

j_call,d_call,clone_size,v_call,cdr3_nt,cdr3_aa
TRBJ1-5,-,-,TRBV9,TGTCCCTCCGTGGTAGCAAATCAGCCCCAGCATTTT,CPSVVANQPQHF
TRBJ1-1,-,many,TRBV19,TGTGCCAGTAGTATCCCCGGCAGGAATGAAGCTTTCTTT,CASSIPGRNEAFF
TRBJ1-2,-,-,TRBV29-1,TGCAGCGTGCCCGGTGTAGGGGTGGGTGGCTACACCTTC,CSVPGVGVGGYTF
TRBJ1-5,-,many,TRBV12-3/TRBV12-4,TGTGCCAGCAGTTTAGAGCAATCACAACCCCAGCATTTT,CASSLEQSQPQHF
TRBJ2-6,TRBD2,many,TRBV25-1,TGTGCCAGCAGTGAACTAGCGGGCTCCGGGGCCAACGTCCTGACTTTC,CASSELAGSGANVLTF
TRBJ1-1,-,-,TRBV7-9,TGTGCCAGTCAACCCACCCTTGATGGAGCTTTCTTT,CASQPTLDGAFF
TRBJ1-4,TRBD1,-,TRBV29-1,TGCAGCGGGGGACAGGGGCCTGTGTTTTTT,CSGGQGPVFF
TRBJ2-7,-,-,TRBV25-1,TGTGCCAGCAGTTTACCACAATGGTCGACAGGGAGGGGCTCCTACGAGCAGTACTTC,CASSLPQWSTGRGSYEQYF
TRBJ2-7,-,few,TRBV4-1,TGCGCCAGCAGCCAACTCGTACAGGAGGAGCAGTACTTC,CASSQLVQEEQYF
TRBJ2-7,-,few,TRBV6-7,TGTGCCAGCAGTTACATCTGGGGGCACGATGACGAGCAGTACTTC,CASSYIWGHDDEQYF
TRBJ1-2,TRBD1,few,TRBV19,TGTGCCAGTAGTGCGGGACAGGTGGGCTATGGCTACACCTTC,CASSAGQVGYGYTF
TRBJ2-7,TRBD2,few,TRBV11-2,TGTGCCAGCAGCTTAGATAGTAGTCGGACTAGTTTCCACGAGCAGTACTTC,CASSLDSSRTSFHEQYF
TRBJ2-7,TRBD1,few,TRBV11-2,TGTGCCAGCAGCTTGGTGGTGGGACAGTACCCCTACGAGCAGTACTTC,CASSLVVGQYPYEQYF
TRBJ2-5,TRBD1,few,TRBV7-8,TGTGCCAGCAGCTTAGGGGTAGATGGGGACAGGTACCAAGAGACCCAGTACTTC,CASSLGVDGDRYQETQYF
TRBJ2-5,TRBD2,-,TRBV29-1,TGCAGCGTTGCGGCCGGGACTAGTGATGAGGCCCAGTACTTC,CSVAAGTSDEAQYF
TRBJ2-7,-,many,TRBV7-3,TGTGCCAGCAGCTTAACAGCCGGGCCCGGATCGAGGCAGTACTTC,CASSLTAGPGSRQYF
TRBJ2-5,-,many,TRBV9,TGTGCCAGCAGCGTAGCTAGGAGTGGGGAGACCCAGTACTTC,CASSVARSGETQYF
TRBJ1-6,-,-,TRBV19,TGTGCCAGTAGTTTTCGGCCAGGGGATAATTCACCCCTCCACTTT,CASSFRPGDNSPLHF
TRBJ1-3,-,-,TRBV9,TGTGCCAGCAGCGCCCAAACAGAAGTCTCTGGAAACACCATATATTTT,CASSAQTEVSGNTIYF
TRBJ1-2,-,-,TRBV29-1,TGCAGCGTTGATGGGGGGGAGAGCTACACCTTC,CSVDGGESYTF
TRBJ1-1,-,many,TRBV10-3,TGTGCCATCAGGGCCGACAGTCCCATGAACACTGAAGCTTTCTTT,CAIRADSPMNTEAFF
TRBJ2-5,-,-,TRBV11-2,TGTGCCAGCAGCCCCTCGACTGGCTCGGGGACCCAGTACTTC,CASSPSTGSGTQYF
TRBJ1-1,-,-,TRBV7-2,TGTGCCAGCAGCCTGGGGCGGCAAGCTTTCTTT,CASSLGRQAFF
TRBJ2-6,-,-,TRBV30,TGTGCCTGGAGTGTTTCGGGGGCCAACGTCCTGACTTTC,CAWSVSGANVLTF
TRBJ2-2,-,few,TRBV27,TGTGCCAGCAGATGGACCCACACCGGGGAGCTGTTTTTT,CASRWTHTGELFF
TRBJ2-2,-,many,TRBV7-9,TGTGCCAGCAGCGTATATCAGGCCGGGGAGCTGTTTTTT,CASSVYQAGELFF
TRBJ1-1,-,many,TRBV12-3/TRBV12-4,TGTGCCAGCAGTTTATCGGCGGAGAACACTGAAGCTTTCTTT,CASSLSAENTEAFF
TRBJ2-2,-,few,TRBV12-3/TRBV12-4,TGTGCCAGCATCACCACTAGTAACGCGAACACCGGGGAGCTGTTTTTT,CASITTSNANTGELFF
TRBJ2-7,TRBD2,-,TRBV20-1,TGCAGTGCTAACAGAAGACTAGCGGGGGTAGGTGAGCAGTACTTC,CSANRRLAGVGEQYF
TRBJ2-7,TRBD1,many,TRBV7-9,TGTGCCAGCAGCTACTACACAGGGGACCACGAGCAGTACTTC,CASSYYTGDHEQYF
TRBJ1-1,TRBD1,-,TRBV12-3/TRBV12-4,TGTGCCAGCAGGTGGACAGGACCCGATGAAGCTTTCTTT,CASRWTGPDEAFF
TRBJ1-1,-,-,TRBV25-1,TGTGCCAGACTAGGGGTCACTGAAGCTTTCTTT,CARLGVTEAFF
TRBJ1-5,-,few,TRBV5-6,TGTGCCAGCAGCTCAGCAGGGGATGAGCCCCAGCATTTT,CASSSAGDEPQHF
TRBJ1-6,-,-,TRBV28,TGTGCCAGCAGCGCGGGCTCACTCCTCCACTTT,CASSAGSLLHF
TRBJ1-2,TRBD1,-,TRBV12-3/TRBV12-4,TGTGCCAGCCCCGGGACAGCTAACTATGGCTACACCTTC,CASPGTANYGYTF
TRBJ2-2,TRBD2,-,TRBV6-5,TGTGCCAGCAGTTACTTGGCTAGCGGATGGAACACCGGGGAGCTGTCTTGG,CASSYLASGWNTGELSW